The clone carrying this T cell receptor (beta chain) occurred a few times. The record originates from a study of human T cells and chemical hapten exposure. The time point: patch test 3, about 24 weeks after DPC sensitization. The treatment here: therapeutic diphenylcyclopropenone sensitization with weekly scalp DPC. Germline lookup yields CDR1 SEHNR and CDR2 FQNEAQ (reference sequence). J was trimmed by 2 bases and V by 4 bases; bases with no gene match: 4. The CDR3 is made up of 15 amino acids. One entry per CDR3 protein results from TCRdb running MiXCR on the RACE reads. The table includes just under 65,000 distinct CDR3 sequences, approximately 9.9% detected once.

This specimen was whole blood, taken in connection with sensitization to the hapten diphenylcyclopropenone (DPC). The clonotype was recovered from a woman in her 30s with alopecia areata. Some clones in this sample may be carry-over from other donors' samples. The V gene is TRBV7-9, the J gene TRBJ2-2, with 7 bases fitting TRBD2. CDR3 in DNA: TGTGCCAGCAGCTCGCTAGCGGATAACACCGGGGAGCTGTTTTTT. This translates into CASSSLADNTGELFF.